The next 2 T cell receptor beta chains were all read from a single sample in a study of cytomegalovirus exposure and HLA in healthy donors. The PCR contained 60 Vbeta and 13 Jbeta primers. The assay was immunoSEQ multiplex PCR, and TCRdb's table has in-frame clones only and misses some. This sample yields 150,000 to 200,000 clones, of which approximately 84% are seen a single time; 0.8% to 1.3% belongs to the top ten. Sequencing input: PBMCs. These TCRs come from a young man in good health and CMV-seronegative.

The CDR3 DNA reads as TGTGCCTGGAGTCCCGGGGGGAGTGAGCAGTTCTTC. It specifies CAWSPGGSEQFF. This sequence joins TRBV30 and TRBJ2-1; the match to TRBD2 covers 7 bases. This CDR3 is built from 12 residues. Unmatched junction bases numbered 4, after V lost 2 bases and J lost 9 bases. CDR1 is GTSNPN, CDR2 SVGIG, per germline (reference sequence).

CDR3 in amino acids: CASSARSGSSSYNEQFF. The CDR3, as DNA: TGTGCCAGCAGTGCGAGGTCGGGGAGTAGTAGCTACAATGAGCAGTTCTTC. The rearrangement joins TRBV6-1 to TRBJ2-1; possibly TRBD2 for D (5 bases). The CDR3 totals 17 residues. The germline V gene has CDR1 MNHNS and CDR2 SASEGT. V shed 4 bases and J shed 3 bases, with 19 bases lying between them.